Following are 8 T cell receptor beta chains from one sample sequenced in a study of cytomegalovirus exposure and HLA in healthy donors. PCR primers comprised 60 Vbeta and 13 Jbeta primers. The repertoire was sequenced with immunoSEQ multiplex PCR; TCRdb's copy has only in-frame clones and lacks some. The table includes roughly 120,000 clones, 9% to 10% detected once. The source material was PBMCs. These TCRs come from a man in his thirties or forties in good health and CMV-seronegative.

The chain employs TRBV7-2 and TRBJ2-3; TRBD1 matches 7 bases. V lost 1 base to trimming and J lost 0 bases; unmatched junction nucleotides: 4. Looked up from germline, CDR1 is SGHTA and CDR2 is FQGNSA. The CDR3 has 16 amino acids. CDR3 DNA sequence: TGTGCCAGCAGCTTAGTGGGACAGTTTAGCACAGATACGCAGTATTTT. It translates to CASSLVGQFSTDTQYF.

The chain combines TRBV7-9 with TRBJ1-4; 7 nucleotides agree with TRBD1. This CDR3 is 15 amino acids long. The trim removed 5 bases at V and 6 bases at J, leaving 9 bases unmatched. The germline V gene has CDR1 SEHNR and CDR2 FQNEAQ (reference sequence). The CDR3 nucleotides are TGTGCCAGCAGCCCCGGGACAGCGCGTGATGAAAAACTGTTTTTT. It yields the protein CASSPGTARDEKLFF.

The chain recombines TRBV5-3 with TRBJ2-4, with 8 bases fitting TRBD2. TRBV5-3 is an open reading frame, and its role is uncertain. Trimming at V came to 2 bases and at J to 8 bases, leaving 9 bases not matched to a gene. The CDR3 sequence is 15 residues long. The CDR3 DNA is TGTGCCAGAAGCTTCATCGGGAGGGCCTCGGACATTCAGTACTTC. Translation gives CARSFIGRASDIQYF.

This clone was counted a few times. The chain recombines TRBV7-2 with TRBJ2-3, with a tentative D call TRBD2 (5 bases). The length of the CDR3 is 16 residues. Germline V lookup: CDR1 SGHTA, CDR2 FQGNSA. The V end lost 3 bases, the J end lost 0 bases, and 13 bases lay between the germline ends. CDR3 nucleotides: TGTGCCAGCAGCTTGAGGGAGCCGACTAGCACAGATACGCAGTATTTT. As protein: CASSLREPTSTDTQYF. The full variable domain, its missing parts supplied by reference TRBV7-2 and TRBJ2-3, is GAGVSQSPSNKVTEKGKDVELRCDPISGHTALYWYRQSLGQGLEFLIYFQGNSAPDKSGLPSDRFSAERTGGSVSTLTIQRTQQEDSAVYLCASSLREPTSTDTQYFGPGTRLTVL.

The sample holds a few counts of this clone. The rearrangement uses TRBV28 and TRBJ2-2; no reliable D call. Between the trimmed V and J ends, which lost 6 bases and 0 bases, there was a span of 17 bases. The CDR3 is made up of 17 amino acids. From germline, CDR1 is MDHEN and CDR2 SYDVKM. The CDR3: CASSPIRERANTGELFF. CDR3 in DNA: TGTGCCAGCAGCCCGATTCGCGAGCGAGCGAACACCGGGGAGCTGTTTTTT.

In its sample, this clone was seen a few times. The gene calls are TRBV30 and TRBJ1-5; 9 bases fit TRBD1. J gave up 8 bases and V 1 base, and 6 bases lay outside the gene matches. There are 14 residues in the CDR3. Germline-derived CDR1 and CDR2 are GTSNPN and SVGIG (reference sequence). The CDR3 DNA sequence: TGTGCCTGGAGTGGACAGGGGGGGAGGGAGCCCCAGCATTTT. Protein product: CAWSGQGGREPQHF.

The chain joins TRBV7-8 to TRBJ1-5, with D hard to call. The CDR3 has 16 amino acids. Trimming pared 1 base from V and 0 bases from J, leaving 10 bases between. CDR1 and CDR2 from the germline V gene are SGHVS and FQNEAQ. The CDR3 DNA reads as TGTGCCAGCAGCTTAGGTTCTAGGATTAGCAATCAGCCCCAGCATTTT. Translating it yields CASSLGSRISNQPQHF.

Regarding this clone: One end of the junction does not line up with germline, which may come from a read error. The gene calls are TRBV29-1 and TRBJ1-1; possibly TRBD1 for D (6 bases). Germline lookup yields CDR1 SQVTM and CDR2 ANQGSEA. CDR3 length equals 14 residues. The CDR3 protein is CSVASKGGNTEAFF. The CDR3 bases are TGCAGCGTTGCCAGTAAGGGGGGGAACACTGAGGCTTTCTTT. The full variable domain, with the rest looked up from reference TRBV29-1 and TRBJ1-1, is SAVISQKPSRDICQRGTSLTIQCQVDSQVTMMFWYRQQPGQSLTLIATANQGSEATYESGFVIDKFPISRPNLTFSTLTVSNMSPEDSSIYLCSVASKGGNTEAFFGQGTRLTVV.